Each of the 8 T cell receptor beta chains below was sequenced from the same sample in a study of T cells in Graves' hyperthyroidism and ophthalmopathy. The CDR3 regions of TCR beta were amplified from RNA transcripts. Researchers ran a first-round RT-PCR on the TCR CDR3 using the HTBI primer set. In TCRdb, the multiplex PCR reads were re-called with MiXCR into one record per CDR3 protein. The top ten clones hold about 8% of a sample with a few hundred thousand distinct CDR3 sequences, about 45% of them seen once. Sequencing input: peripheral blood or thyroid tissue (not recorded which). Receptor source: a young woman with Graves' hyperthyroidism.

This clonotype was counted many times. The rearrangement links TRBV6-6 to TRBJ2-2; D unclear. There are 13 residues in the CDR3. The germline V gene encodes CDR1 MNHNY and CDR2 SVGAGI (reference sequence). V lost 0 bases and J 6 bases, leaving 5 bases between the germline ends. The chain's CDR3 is CASSYSDPGELFF. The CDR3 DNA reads TGTGCCAGCAGTTACTCTGATCCCGGGGAGCTGTTTTTT.

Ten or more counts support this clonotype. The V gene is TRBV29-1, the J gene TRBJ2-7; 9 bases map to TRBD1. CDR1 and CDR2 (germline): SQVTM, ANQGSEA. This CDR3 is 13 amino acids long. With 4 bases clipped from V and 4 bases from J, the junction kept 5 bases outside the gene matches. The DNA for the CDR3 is TGCAGCGTTGTATGGGACAGGGCATACGAGCAGTACTTC. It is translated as CSVVWDRAYEQYF.

Here the CDR3 DNA reads TGTGCCAGCAGCTTGGACAGTCTAGGCTCTGGCTACACCTTC. It codes for CASSLDSLGSGYTF. This rearrangement joins TRBV7-9 to TRBJ1-2; weak D call: TRBD1 (6 bases). The CDR3 length is 14 residues. Per germline, CDR1 SEHNR and CDR2 FQNEAQ (reference sequence). V lost 3 bases, J lost 7 bases, and 15 bases lay in between. The full variable domain, in which reference TRBV7-9 and TRBJ1-2 provide the parts outside the CDR3, is DTGVSQNPRHKITKRGQNVTFRCDPISEHNRLYWYRQTLGQGPEFLTYFQNEAQLEKSRLLSDRFSAERPKGSFSTLEIQRTEQGDSAMYLCASSLDSLGSGYTFGSGTRLTVV.

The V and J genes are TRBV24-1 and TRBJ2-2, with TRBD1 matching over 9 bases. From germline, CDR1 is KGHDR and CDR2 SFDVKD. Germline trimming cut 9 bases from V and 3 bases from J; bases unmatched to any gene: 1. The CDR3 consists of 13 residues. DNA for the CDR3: TGTGCCACCGGGACAGGGCACACCGGGGAGCTGTTTTTT. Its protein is CATGTGHTGELFF.

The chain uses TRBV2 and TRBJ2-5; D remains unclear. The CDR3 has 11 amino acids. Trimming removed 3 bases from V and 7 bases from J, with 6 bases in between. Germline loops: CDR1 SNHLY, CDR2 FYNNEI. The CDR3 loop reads CASSDAGTQYF. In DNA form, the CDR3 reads TGTGCCAGCAGTGATGCAGGGACCCAGTACTTC.

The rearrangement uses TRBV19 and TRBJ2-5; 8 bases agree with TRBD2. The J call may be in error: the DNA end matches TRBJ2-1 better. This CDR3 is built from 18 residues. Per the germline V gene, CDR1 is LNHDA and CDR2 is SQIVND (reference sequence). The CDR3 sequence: CASSIDIRVAGRYNEQFF. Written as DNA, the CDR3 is TGTGCCAGTAGTATAGATATCAGGGTAGCGGGACGTTACAATGAGCAGTTCTTC.

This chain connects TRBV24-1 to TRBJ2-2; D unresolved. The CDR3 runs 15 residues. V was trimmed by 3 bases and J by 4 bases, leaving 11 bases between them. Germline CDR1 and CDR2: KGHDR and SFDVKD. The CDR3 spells CATSDRQYITGELFF. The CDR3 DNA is TGTGCCACCAGTGATCGTCAGTATATCACCGGGGAGCTGTTTTTT.

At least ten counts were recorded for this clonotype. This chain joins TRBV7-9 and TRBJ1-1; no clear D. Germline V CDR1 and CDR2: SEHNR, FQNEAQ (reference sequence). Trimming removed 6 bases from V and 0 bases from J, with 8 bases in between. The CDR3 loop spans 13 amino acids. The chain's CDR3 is CASSYPLNTEAFF. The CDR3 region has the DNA TGTGCCAGCAGTTATCCATTGAACACTGAAGCTTTCTTT.